The sequence of this T cell receptor beta chain was determined in a study of control samples from healthy donors and cancer patients. The CDR3 is 13 amino acids. This table comes from immunoSEQ multiplex PCR, and its TCRdb copy is limited to in-frame clones, with some not included. The sample shows 150,000 to 200,000 clones, about 91% of them seen only once. This chain uses TRBV21-1 with TRBJ1-1. TRBV21-1 is given as a pseudogene. The material sequenced was blood. The TCR was taken from a man between 18 and 35 years old in good health. The CDR3 DNA sequence: TGTGCCAGCAGCAAAGAACAGGCGGGTGAAGCTTTCTTT. It codes for CASSKEQAGEAFF.